This TCR beta chain was recovered during a study of patients and donors after allogeneic stem cell transplantation (dated by TCRdb to 2018 to 2021). This clonotype was found a few times. The target of this receptor is not known. It has no much larger one-base neighbor in the sample; base qualities were not kept. Counted from cysteine to phenylalanine, this CDR3 has 11 amino acids. Just CDR3 DNA is preserved here, 33 bases in frame from base 1. The germline V gene (reference sequence) yields DFQATT for CDR1 and SNEGSKA for CDR2. V is reduced by 5 bases and J by 6 bases, leaving a spacing of 9 bases between them. The library was obtained by RT-PCR. Sequencing was performed on a NextSeq 550. The public reads were reanalyzed by TCRdb: fastp trimming at Q25, MiXCR alignment, in-frame beta chains only. Rows matching on CDR3 protein sequence are summarized as one entry with the most common DNA and genes. The sample table shows approximately 160,000 distinct CDR3 sequences, and around 28% are seen once. Jointly, the top ten make up around 3.3% of the sample.

Material for sequencing was blood, either unsorted or a sorted T cell fraction (not recorded which). The sequence was obtained from a human donor who was either an allogeneic HSCT recipient or a stem cell or donor lymphocyte infusion donor (not recorded which). It is not recorded whose cells these are; they may come from a transplant donor. The chain joins TRBV20-1 to TRBJ2-3; the D gene is possibly TRBD1 or TRBD2, with 5 bases matching each. The CDR3 loop reads CSAPWGDTQYF. At the DNA level, the sequence is TGCAGTGCTCCCTGGGGGGATACGCAGTATTTT.